This TCR beta chain was captured in a study of T cell responses to AZD1222 COVID-19 vaccine. Whole-study findings and limits: Along spike, vaccine-associated CD4 TCRs were found throughout, with dominance at 160-218 and 743-854. Mostly white British, mostly female donors; authors suggested clonal diversity may be underestimated. Among spike-specific TCRs, nearly half reportedly target unmutated variant regions. Vaccination with two AZD1222 doses was followed by a rise in Spike-specific TCR breadth and depth.

For this clone: The antigen is undetermined.

The protocol was immunoSEQ multiplex PCR, while the TCRdb copy is restricted to in-frame clones and leaves out a portion. The data hold about 120,000 clones, with about 90% observed a single time. Sequenced material: peripheral blood, taken on day 0 of AZD1222 vaccination. This TCR derives from an adult in good health.

The CDR3: CASSLWSGHGGNQPQHF. The CDR3 region has the DNA TGTGCCAGCAGTTTATGGTCGGGACACGGGGGCAATCAGCCCCAGCATTTT. The chain is built from TRBV28 and TRBJ1-5; the D gene is possibly TRBD1 (6 bases). The CDR3 has 17 residues. Germline values: CDR1 MDHEN, CDR2 SYDVKM. V lost 0 bases, J lost 2 bases, and 14 bases lay in between. Combining the CDR3 with reference TRBV28 and TRBJ1-5 gives the whole variable domain DVKVTQSSRYLVKRTGEKVFLECVQDMDHENMFWYRQDPGLGLRLIYFSYDVKMKEKGDIPEGYSVSREKKERFSLILESASTNQTSMYLCASSLWSGHGGNQPQHFGDGTRLSIL.